A single count supports the clone carrying this TCR beta chain. Its antigen is unidentified. This record belongs to a study of STAT5B mutations in CD4+ large granular lymphocyte leukemia. Study findings and constraints: Compared with healthy controls (2/35), patient top clones favored TRBV06 (8/27). Without putative leukemic clones, patient CD4-sorted repertoires remained more clonal than healthy CD4+ repertoires.

V lost 4 bases and J 1 base, leaving 12 bases between the germline ends. There are 14 residues in the CDR3. Germline loops: CDR1 SGHRS, CDR2 YFSETQ. TCRdb keeps only in-frame clones here, not all; method: immunoSEQ multiplex PCR. The data show tens of thousands of clones, around 81% seen once. Sequenced input: CD4+ T cells from blood buffy coats. The chain links TRBV5-1 to TRBJ2-7, with D tentatively TRBD1 or TRBD2 (5 bases each). The sequence was obtained from a human donor in good health. CDR3 protein: CASSPGTESYEQYF. The CDR3 DNA reads as TGCGCCAGCAGCCCCGGGACCGAATCCTACGAGCAGTACTTC.